A selection of T cell receptor beta chains follows, all from one sample in a study of T cell clones after liver transplantation. Assay used: immunoSEQ multiplex PCR; TCRdb lists only in-frame clones, some missing. The table shows roughly 6,100 clones, with over 70% occurring only once. Source: CD8+ T cells from blood, taken before liver transplant. These TCRs come from a human donor who received a liver transplant. Both conserved end residues are part of each CDR3. Each record gives: D gene, J gene, V gene, clone size, CDR3 DNA, CDR3 protein. The D gene is left open where the match is weak. Clone sizes are given selectively: once, few, many, or a class where the clone is expanded.

d_call: NA
j_call: TRBJ2-7
v_call: TRBV5-2
clone_size: NA
cdr3_nt: TGTGCCAGCACTACGGGCAACGAGCAGTACTTC
cdr3_aa: CASTTGNEQYF

d_call: NA
j_call: TRBJ2-2
v_call: TRBV6-5
clone_size: NA
cdr3_nt: TGTGCCAGCAGTTATTCTAGGGCCAACGGGGAGCTGTTTTTT
cdr3_aa: CASSYSRANGELFF

d_call: NA
j_call: TRBJ1-2
v_call: TRBV2
clone_size: NA
cdr3_nt: TGTGCCAGCAGTCAAGAGGGACACCCTTTCTATGGCTACACCTTC
cdr3_aa: CASSQEGHPFYGYTF

d_call: TRBD1
j_call: TRBJ1-2
v_call: TRBV7-9
clone_size: once
cdr3_nt: TGTGCCAGCAGCGCGGGACAGGGGCAGAACTATGGCTACACCTTC
cdr3_aa: CASSAGQGQNYGYTF

d_call: TRBD2
j_call: TRBJ2-1
v_call: TRBV18
clone_size: NA
cdr3_nt: TGTGCCAGCTTCTCAGAAGGGCTAGCGGAGTGGGAGCAGTTCTTC
cdr3_aa: CASFSEGLAEWEQFF

d_call: TRBD2
j_call: TRBJ2-7
v_call: TRBV11-1
clone_size: NA
cdr3_nt: TGTGCCAGCAGCCCGGAGGGGCGGACTAGCGGGAGAGAGCAGTACTTC
cdr3_aa: CASSPEGRTSGREQYF

d_call: TRBD1
j_call: TRBJ1-5
v_call: TRBV7-8
clone_size: medium-sized
cdr3_nt: TGTGCCAGCAGCTTAAATGACAGGGGCTATAGCAATCAGCCCCAGCATTTT
cdr3_aa: CASSLNDRGYSNQPQHF

d_call: TRBD2
j_call: TRBJ2-4
v_call: TRBV5-8
clone_size: few
cdr3_nt: TGTGCCAGCAGCCCGGGGACTAGCGGAATAGCCAAAAACATTCAGTACTTC
cdr3_aa: CASSPGTSGIAKNIQYF

d_call: TRBD2
j_call: TRBJ2-7
v_call: TRBV4-1
clone_size: NA
cdr3_nt: TGCGCCAGCAGCCAGAGCCTGCCGGGAGGCGGCCTGTACTTC
cdr3_aa: CASSQSLPGGGLYF

d_call: NA
j_call: TRBJ1-1
v_call: TRBV4-1
clone_size: few
cdr3_nt: TGCGCCAGCAGCCCACCGTTGGGGGACACTGAAGCTTTCTTT
cdr3_aa: CASSPPLGDTEAFF

d_call: NA
j_call: TRBJ2-5
v_call: TRBV18
clone_size: NA
cdr3_nt: TGTGCCAGCTCTGGACTGGGGGAAGAGACCCAGTACTTC
cdr3_aa: CASSGLGEETQYF

d_call: NA
j_call: TRBJ2-7
v_call: TRBV6-5
clone_size: NA
cdr3_nt: TGTGCCAGCAGTTACTCGAGTGGCCCGAGGATCTACGAGCAGTACTTC
cdr3_aa: CASSYSSGPRIYEQYF

d_call: NA
j_call: TRBJ1-4
v_call: TRBV2
clone_size: NA
cdr3_nt: TGTGCCAGCAGTGGGCAGAGGGCTAATGAAAAACTGTTTTTT
cdr3_aa: CASSGQRANEKLFF

d_call: TRBD1
j_call: TRBJ1-1
v_call: TRBV19
clone_size: NA
cdr3_nt: TGTGCCAGTAGTAACAGACAGGGGGCGCCCGGAACTGAAGCTTTCTTT
cdr3_aa: CASSNRQGAPGTEAFF

d_call: NA
j_call: TRBJ2-2
v_call: TRBV19
clone_size: NA
cdr3_nt: TGTGCCAGTAGTTCCAAGGTGGCAGGGGAGCTGTTTTTT
cdr3_aa: CASSSKVAGELFF

d_call: TRBD2
j_call: TRBJ2-3
v_call: TRBV7-2
clone_size: NA
cdr3_nt: TGTGCCAGCAGCCAGGAGGTAGCGGGAGGCCCCACAGATACGCAGTATTTT
cdr3_aa: CASSQEVAGGPTDTQYF

d_call: TRBD1
j_call: TRBJ1-2
v_call: TRBV6-5
clone_size: medium-sized
cdr3_nt: TGTGCCAGCAAGGTGGGACAGGGGGCATACGGCTACACCTTC
cdr3_aa: CASKVGQGAYGYTF

d_call: TRBD2
j_call: TRBJ2-1
v_call: TRBV7-8
clone_size: NA
cdr3_nt: TGTGCCAGCAGCTACAACGGGCGGGAGCGGAACAATGAGCAGTTCTTC
cdr3_aa: CASSYNGRERNNEQFF

d_call: NA
j_call: TRBJ2-1
v_call: TRBV5-5
clone_size: NA
cdr3_nt: TGTGCCAGCCGGGACAAGTCCTACAATGAGCAGTTCTTC
cdr3_aa: CASRDKSYNEQFF

d_call: NA
j_call: TRBJ2-7
v_call: TRBV19
clone_size: once
cdr3_nt: TGTGCCAGTAGCCTAAGGATCGACAGAGTCTACGAGCAGTACTTC
cdr3_aa: CASSLRIDRVYEQYF

d_call: TRBD2
j_call: TRBJ2-7
v_call: TRBV27
clone_size: NA
cdr3_nt: TGTGCCAGCAGCCTCTCCCTAGCGGGAGTTTACGAGCAGTACTTC
cdr3_aa: CASSLSLAGVYEQYF

d_call: TRBD2
j_call: TRBJ2-5
v_call: TRBV6-4
clone_size: NA
cdr3_nt: TGTGCCAGCATCGGACTAGCGGGAGTAAGAGGAGAGACCCAGTACTTC
cdr3_aa: CASIGLAGVRGETQYF

d_call: NA
j_call: TRBJ2-7
v_call: TRBV7-9
clone_size: NA
cdr3_nt: TGTGCCAGCAGCTCAGACTACGAGCAGTACTTC
cdr3_aa: CASSSDYEQYF

d_call: NA
j_call: TRBJ1-3
v_call: TRBV10-1
clone_size: once
cdr3_nt: TGCGCCAGCAGTGAGTCGGTGTGGTGGGCAGGGAGAAACACCATATATTTT
cdr3_aa: CASSESVWWAGRNTIYF

d_call: TRBD2
j_call: TRBJ2-1
v_call: TRBV19
clone_size: NA
cdr3_nt: TGTGCCAGTAGTATAGTAGCGGGAGGTCAGGCCAATGAGCAGTTCTTC
cdr3_aa: CASSIVAGGQANEQFF

d_call: NA
j_call: TRBJ2-2
v_call: TRBV11-3
clone_size: NA
cdr3_nt: TGTGCCAGCAGCAAGGCCGGGACTGACACCGGGGAGCTGTTTTTT
cdr3_aa: CASSKAGTDTGELFF

d_call: NA
j_call: TRBJ1-1
v_call: TRBV28
clone_size: NA
cdr3_nt: TGTGCCAGCAGTTTCGGCCGAAACACTGAAGCTTTCTTT
cdr3_aa: CASSFGRNTEAFF

d_call: TRBD2
j_call: TRBJ2-7
v_call: TRBV4-3
clone_size: NA
cdr3_nt: TGCGCCAGCAGCCAACCACTGGGACTAGCGGGAGTTGAGCAGTACTTC
cdr3_aa: CASSQPLGLAGVEQYF

d_call: TRBD1
j_call: TRBJ1-2
v_call: TRBV11-1
clone_size: NA
cdr3_nt: TGTGCCAGCAGTCGCGGGGACAGCTATGGCTACACCTTC
cdr3_aa: CASSRGDSYGYTF

d_call: TRBD1
j_call: TRBJ2-7
v_call: TRBV6-1
clone_size: few
cdr3_nt: TGTGCCAGCAGTTCATTTGACAGGGGGCGATACGAGCAGTACTTC
cdr3_aa: CASSSFDRGRYEQYF

d_call: NA
j_call: TRBJ1-1
v_call: TRBV4-3
clone_size: few
cdr3_nt: TGCGCCAGCAGCCAAGAACAGCACACTGAAGCTTTCTTT
cdr3_aa: CASSQEQHTEAFF

d_call: NA
j_call: TRBJ1-1
v_call: TRBV18
clone_size: few
cdr3_nt: TGTGCCAGCTCACCACCGGTGGGTACTGAAGCTTTCTTT
cdr3_aa: CASSPPVGTEAFF

d_call: NA
j_call: TRBJ1-1
v_call: TRBV28
clone_size: NA
cdr3_nt: TGTGCCAGCAGTTTATACTCAGCGAACACTGAAGCTTTCTTT
cdr3_aa: CASSLYSANTEAFF

d_call: NA
j_call: TRBJ2-3
v_call: TRBV4-3
clone_size: NA
cdr3_nt: TGCGCCAGCAGCCAATATTCCGGTACTCCCCTAGCGGATACGCAGTATTTT
cdr3_aa: CASSQYSGTPLADTQYF

d_call: TRBD1
j_call: TRBJ2-7
v_call: TRBV6-5
clone_size: NA
cdr3_nt: TGTGCCAGCAGTACCGGGACAGGGGGCGCCGAGCAGTACTTC
cdr3_aa: CASSTGTGGAEQYF

d_call: TRBD2
j_call: TRBJ2-1
v_call: TRBV6-6
clone_size: NA
cdr3_nt: TGTGCCAGCAGTCAGTATAGCGGGGGCCCCTCGAATGAGCAGTTCTTC
cdr3_aa: CASSQYSGGPSNEQFF

d_call: NA
j_call: TRBJ2-7
v_call: TRBV29-1
clone_size: NA
cdr3_nt: TGCAGCGTTGGCCCGACTAGCTACGAGCAGTACTTC
cdr3_aa: CSVGPTSYEQYF

d_call: TRBD1
j_call: TRBJ1-3
v_call: TRBV27
clone_size: NA
cdr3_nt: TGTGCCAGCTCCAGGACCGGGACAGGCTCTGGAAACACCATATATTTT
cdr3_aa: CASSRTGTGSGNTIYF

d_call: NA
j_call: TRBJ2-7
v_call: TRBV4-1
clone_size: large
cdr3_nt: TGCGCCAGCAGCCAAGAACCAGGGGGGTCCTACGAGCAGTACTTC
cdr3_aa: CASSQEPGGSYEQYF

d_call: NA
j_call: TRBJ2-7
v_call: TRBV7-2
clone_size: once
cdr3_nt: TGTGCCAGCAGCTACCCCGGGGCTGTAGAGCAGTACTTC
cdr3_aa: CASSYPGAVEQYF

d_call: TRBD1
j_call: TRBJ2-7
v_call: TRBV13
clone_size: NA
cdr3_nt: TGTGCCAGCAGCCTCGGGGGACAGGGGAAATACGAGCAGTACTTC
cdr3_aa: CASSLGGQGKYEQYF

d_call: TRBD1
j_call: TRBJ1-3
v_call: TRBV7-6
clone_size: NA
cdr3_nt: TGTGCCAGCAGCTTATCGACAGGGTCTGGAAACACCATATATTTT
cdr3_aa: CASSLSTGSGNTIYF

d_call: NA
j_call: TRBJ1-4
v_call: TRBV5-3
clone_size: NA
cdr3_nt: TGTGCCAGAAAGTGTGGCGTGGGGGGAGCTAATGAAAAACTGTTTTTT
cdr3_aa: CARKCGVGGANEKLFF

d_call: NA
j_call: TRBJ1-1
v_call: TRBV6-5
clone_size: NA
cdr3_nt: TGTGCCAGCAGTCCGGGGCGCACTGAAGCTTTCTTT
cdr3_aa: CASSPGRTEAFF

d_call: NA
j_call: TRBJ2-1
v_call: TRBV7-9
clone_size: NA
cdr3_nt: TGTGCCAGCAGCTTAACAAGCGGGTACTACAATGAGCAGTTCTTC
cdr3_aa: CASSLTSGYYNEQFF

d_call: NA
j_call: TRBJ2-6
v_call: TRBV6-1
clone_size: NA
cdr3_nt: TGTGCCAGCAGTGCATCGACAGGCTCTGGGGCCAACGTCCTGACTTTC
cdr3_aa: CASSASTGSGANVLTF

d_call: NA
j_call: TRBJ1-4
v_call: TRBV28
clone_size: NA
cdr3_nt: TGTGCCAGCAGTTTCGACGGTGAAAAACTGTTTTTT
cdr3_aa: CASSFDGEKLFF

d_call: TRBD2
j_call: TRBJ2-1
v_call: TRBV5-6
clone_size: NA
cdr3_nt: TGTGCCAGCAGCTCGCGCCTAGCGGGAGTGCATGAGCAGTTCTTC
cdr3_aa: CASSSRLAGVHEQFF

d_call: TRBD2
j_call: TRBJ2-7
v_call: TRBV27
clone_size: NA
cdr3_nt: TGTGCCAGCGCGGGAGGGGGGGGCCCATACGAGCAGTACTTC
cdr3_aa: CASAGGGGPYEQYF

d_call: NA
j_call: TRBJ1-2
v_call: TRBV7-9
clone_size: NA
cdr3_nt: TGTGCCAGCAGCTCCTTTCCCGACAGCTATGGCTACACCTTC
cdr3_aa: CASSSFPDSYGYTF

d_call: TRBD2
j_call: TRBJ2-1
v_call: TRBV10-3
clone_size: few
cdr3_nt: TGTGCCACCGTAGCGGGAGGTCCTCCCAATGAGCAGTTCTTC
cdr3_aa: CATVAGGPPNEQFF

d_call: NA
j_call: TRBJ1-5
v_call: TRBV9
clone_size: NA
cdr3_nt: TGTGCCAGCAGCGTAGACCAGTATCAGCCCCAGCATTTT
cdr3_aa: CASSVDQYQPQHF

d_call: TRBD2
j_call: TRBJ2-3
v_call: TRBV29-1
clone_size: NA
cdr3_nt: TGCAGCTGCCTTAGCGGGAGCGCAGATACGCAGTATTTT
cdr3_aa: CSCLSGSADTQYF

d_call: NA
j_call: TRBJ1-2
v_call: TRBV6-5
clone_size: NA
cdr3_nt: TGTGCCAGCAGTTCCGGCCCTCCTACTAACTATGGCTACACCTTC
cdr3_aa: CASSSGPPTNYGYTF